This TCR beta chain was recorded in a study of cytomegalovirus exposure and HLA in healthy donors. For this clone: Its specificity is not known.

Amplification used 60 Vbeta primers and 13 Jbeta primers. Clones were read by immunoSEQ multiplex PCR, and TCRdb kept only the in-frame ones, dropping some. The data show a few hundred thousand clones, more than 55% seen once. Nominally healthy donors provided the samples, though records likely missed some immune exposures. Overall study results and limits: It was 164 TCR beta chains that were listed as cytomegalovirus-associated. Per published accounts, TCR beta sequences correctly predicted the HLA-A and HLA-B alleles of most subjects. A later analysis found TCR association rates differed by HLA locus, highest for DRB1 and lowest for HLA-C.

The sequence derives from a female donor in good health and CMV-seronegative. Sequencing input: PBMCs.

The CDR3: CASSSGTQNTEAFF. The CDR3 nucleotides read TGTGCCAGCAGCTCCGGGACACAGAACACTGAAGCTTTCTTT. The rearrangement joins TRBV11-3 to TRBJ1-1; possible D gene TRBD1, 6 bases. Looked up from germline, CDR1 is SGHNT and CDR2 is YENEEA. Trimming took 4 bases from V and 1 from J, leaving 10 bases between them. The CDR3 totals 14 residues.